What follows are 17 T cell receptor beta chains derived from one specimen sequenced in a study of cytomegalovirus exposure and HLA in healthy donors. A multiplex PCR was run with 60 Vbeta primers and 13 Jbeta primers. Only in-frame clones appear in the TCRdb table, and some are missing; sequencing was by immunoSEQ multiplex PCR. Of approximately 140,000 clones listed, 82% are singletons. Source material: PBMCs. The receptor source for this set is a man in his late teens or twenties in good health and CMV-seropositive.

The chain links TRBV28 to TRBJ2-2; TRBD1 aligns across 8 bases. The ends lost 0 bases at V and 4 bases at J; junction bases unmatched: 4. Germline CDR1 is MDHEN and CDR2 is SYDVKM. The CDR3 runs 16 residues. CDR3 in amino acids: CASSLWSRGRTGELFF. CDR3 coding DNA: TGTGCCAGCAGTTTATGGTCCAGGGGGCGCACCGGGGAGCTGTTTTTT.

The chain recombines TRBV7-2 with TRBJ2-1, with D possibly being TRBD2 (5 bases). There are 16 residues in the CDR3. V shed 7 bases and J shed 2 bases, with 18 bases lying between them. The germline gives CDR1 SGHTA, CDR2 FQGNSA. CDR3 region: CASTTDGRLTYNEQFF. The CDR3 DNA follows: TGTGCCAGCACAACTGACGGCAGACTAACCTACAATGAGCAGTTCTTC.

This clone qualifies as medium-sized. V gene TRBV6-6 combines with J gene TRBJ1-1; D possibly corresponds to TRBD1 (5 bases). The CDR3 extends over 14 amino acids. CDR1 is MNHNY, CDR2 SVGAGI, per germline (reference sequence). The V gene lost 8 bases and the J gene lost 3 bases, with 16 bases spanning the gap. This CDR3 is CASVKSRDYTEAFF. DNA of the CDR3: TGTGCCAGCGTTAAATCAAGGGACTACACTGAAGCTTTCTTT.

This clone was observed a few times. The rearrangement links TRBV4-1 to TRBJ1-4; maybe TRBD1 (5 bases). Per germline, CDR1 MGHRA and CDR2 YSYEKL. With 8 bases removed from V and 0 bases from J, the gap between germline ends came to 10 bases. This CDR3 has 14 amino acids. Written as DNA, the CDR3 is TGCGCCAGCGGGACTTTCGCAACTAATGAAAAACTGTTTTTT. Residues: CASGTFATNEKLFF.

The V call is TRBV6-5, the J call TRBJ2-3; D may be TRBD2 (5 bases). The CDR3 runs to 14 residues. Germline values: CDR1 MNHEY, CDR2 SVGAGI. The V and J ends lost 5 bases and 0 bases respectively, with 9 bases between them. DNA of the CDR3: TGTGCCAGCAGTAGCGGCCCTAGCACAGATACGCAGTATTTT. Protein: CASSSGPSTDTQYF.

The chain combines TRBV7-9 with TRBJ2-5; D is possibly TRBD2 (6 bases). Per the germline V gene, CDR1 is SEHNR and CDR2 is FQNEAQ (reference sequence). Trimming shortened V by 5 bases and J by 5 bases, and 9 bases separated the two germline ends. The CDR3 has 12 amino acids. CDR3 nucleotides: TGTGCCAGCAGCCGGGACTTGGAGACCCAGTACTTC. Residues: CASSRDLETQYF. The full variable domain, its missing parts supplied by reference TRBV7-9 and TRBJ2-5, is DTGVSQNPRHKITKRGQNVTFRCDPISEHNRLYWYRQTLGQGPEFLTYFQNEAQLEKSRLLSDRFSAERPKGSFSTLEIQRTEQGDSAMYLCASSRDLETQYFGPGTRLLVL.

This rearrangement joins TRBV6-1 to TRBJ2-1; TRBD2 is a possible D gene (5 bases). The CDR3 is made up of 15 amino acids. CDR1 is MNHNS and CDR2 is SASEGT in the germline V gene. The V end was cut by 4 bases, the J end by 11 bases, with 21 bases between. The chain's CDR3 is CASSGEMRKREQQFF. The CDR3 DNA reads as TGTGCCAGCAGTGGAGAAATGCGTAAGAGGGAACAGCAGTTCTTC.

The J gene is TRBJ1-4, the V gene TRBV5-1; tentative D call: TRBD1 (6 bases). Germline V lookup: CDR1 SGHRS, CDR2 YFSETQ. Trimming shortened V by 0 bases and J by 8 bases, and 14 bases separated the two germline ends. The CDR3 has 15 residues. The CDR3 nucleotides read TGCGCCAGCAGCTTGGATGGGGGCGTTAGGGAAAAACTGTTTTTT. It is translated as CASSLDGGVREKLFF.

This clone has only a few counts. V usage is TRBV6-5 and J usage is TRBJ1-4; the D is unclear. CDR1 and CDR2 from the germline V gene are MNHEY and SVGAGI. Deletions cut 4 bases from V and 0 bases from J, with 6 bases between. The CDR3 runs 14 residues. The CDR3 sequence is CASSSFSTNEKLFF. The CDR3, as DNA: TGTGCCAGCAGTTCCTTTTCAACTAATGAAAAACTGTTTTTT.

The chain links TRBV19 to TRBJ1-2, with TRBD1 matching over 7 bases. The CDR3 sequence is 13 residues long. The trim removed 3 bases at V and 6 bases at J, leaving 4 bases unmatched. CDR1 is LNHDA, CDR2 SQIVND, per germline (reference sequence). The CDR3 sequence: CASSIWQGDGYTF. CDR3 bases: TGTGCCAGTAGTATCTGGCAGGGGGATGGCTACACCTTC.

The rearrangement joins TRBV20-1 to TRBJ1-2, with D uncertain. The CDR3 runs to 10 residues. The germline V and J ends were trimmed by 7 bases and 1 base, with 4 bases remaining between them. CDR1 DFQATT and CDR2 SNEGSKA come from the germline V gene (reference sequence). CDR3 coding DNA: TGCAGTGAGCGTAACTATGGCTACACCTTC. It codes for CSERNYGYTF.

The gene calls are TRBV6-5 and TRBJ2-7; maybe TRBD2 (7 bases). The germline V gene has CDR1 MNHEY and CDR2 SVGAGI. The CDR3 has 15 amino acids. The V end was cut by 2 bases, the J end by 0 bases, with 11 bases between. In DNA, the CDR3 is TGTGCCAGCAGTTACAGACGGGGGGCCTCCTACGAGCAGTACTTC. Protein product: CASSYRRGASYEQYF.

J is TRBJ1-1 and V is TRBV5-1; 11 nucleotides line up with TRBD1. V shed 4 bases, J shed 5 bases, and the junction held 7 bases outside the gene matches. In germline, CDR1 is SGHRS, CDR2 YFSETQ. CDR3 size: 15 residues. CDR3 DNA: TGCGCCAGCAGCACCACCGGGACAGGGGGGACTGAAGCTTTCTTT. Its translation: CASSTTGTGGTEAFF. Looking up the rest from reference TRBV5-1 and TRBJ1-1 gives the full variable domain: KAGVTQTPRYLIKTRGQQVTLSCSPISGHRSVSWYQQTPGQGLQFLFEYFSETQRNKGNFPGRFSGRQFSNSRSEMNVSTLELGDSALYLCASSTTGTGGTEAFFGQGTRLTVV.

The J gene is TRBJ2-7, the V gene TRBV27; TRBD1 might be the D (5 bases). Trimming left V 3 bases short and J 4 bases short, with 10 bases between. This CDR3 comprises 13 residues. Per germline, CDR1 MNHEY and CDR2 SMNVEV (reference sequence). The CDR3 DNA follows: TGTGCCAGCAGTTTCCGCCCAGGGTACGAGCAGTACTTC. Amino acid sequence: CASSFRPGYEQYF.

A single count supports this clone. This chain links TRBV7-9 with TRBJ2-7, with D perhaps TRBD1 (6 bases). In germline, CDR1 is SEHNR, CDR2 FQNEAQ (reference sequence). V lost 6 bases and J lost 6, with 15 bases in between. The CDR3 runs to 13 residues. The CDR3 DNA is TGTGCCAGCAGGTCATCAGGGGAGATCGAGCAGTACTTC. This encodes CASRSSGEIEQYF.

The chain uses TRBV27 and TRBJ2-5; the match to TRBD1 covers 8 bases. The CDR3 spans 13 residues. J lost 4 bases, V lost 6 bases, and 4 bases had no gene match. Per germline, CDR1 MNHEY and CDR2 SMNVEV (reference sequence). CDR3 sequence (DNA): TGTGCCAGCAGAGACAGGGGAACAGAGACCCAGTACTTC. It codes for CASRDRGTETQYF.

V is TRBV6-1 and J is TRBJ2-7; possibly TRBD1 for D (6 bases). V was clipped by 2 bases and J by 4 bases, with 15 bases between them. This CDR3 spans 15 amino acids. CDR1 and CDR2 from the germline V gene are MNHNS and SASEGT. CDR3 sequence reads: CASSEFWTEIYEQYF. The CDR3, as DNA: TGTGCCAGCAGTGAATTTTGGACAGAGATTTACGAGCAGTACTTC.